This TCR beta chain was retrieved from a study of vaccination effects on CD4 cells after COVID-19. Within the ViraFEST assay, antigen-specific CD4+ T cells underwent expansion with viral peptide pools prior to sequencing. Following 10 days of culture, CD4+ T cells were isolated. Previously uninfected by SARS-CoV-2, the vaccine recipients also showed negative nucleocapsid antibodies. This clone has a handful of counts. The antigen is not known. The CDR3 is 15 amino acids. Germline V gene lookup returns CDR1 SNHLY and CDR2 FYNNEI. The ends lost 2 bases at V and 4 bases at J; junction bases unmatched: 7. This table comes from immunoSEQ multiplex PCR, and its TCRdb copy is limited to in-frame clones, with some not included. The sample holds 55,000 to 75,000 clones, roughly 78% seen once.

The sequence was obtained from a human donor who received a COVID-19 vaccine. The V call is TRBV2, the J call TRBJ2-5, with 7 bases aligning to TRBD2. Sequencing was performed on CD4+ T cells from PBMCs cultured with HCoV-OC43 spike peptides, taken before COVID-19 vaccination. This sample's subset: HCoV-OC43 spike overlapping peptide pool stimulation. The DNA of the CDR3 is TGTGCCAGCAGTGAAAAGGGACTACTCGGAGAGACCCAGTACTTC. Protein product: CASSEKGLLGETQYF.